This T cell receptor beta chain was sequenced for a study of T cells in Graves' hyperthyroidism and ophthalmopathy. The CDR3 contains 16 residues. Trimming cost V 5 bases and J 4 bases, with 17 bases left between them. Germline V gene lookup returns CDR1 MNHNS and CDR2 SASEGT. In this sample, this clonotype turned up a few times. Clinical symptoms, serum thyroxine, TRAb, thyroid ultrasound and orbital computed tomography informed diagnoses. RNA transcripts yielded amplified TCR beta CDR3 regions. Initially, a first-round RT-PCR of the TCR CDR3 employed the HTBI primer set. Using its own MiXCR run on the multiplex PCR reads, TCRdb lists one record per CDR3 protein. The data show fewer than 450,000 distinct CDR3 sequences, with 11% to 15% seen just once and around 27% held by the top ten.

The TCR sequence derives from a man aged 45-65 years with Graves' ophthalmopathy. V usage is TRBV6-1 and J usage is TRBJ2-2; D unresolved. Sequencing used blood. CDR3 sequence (DNA): TGTGCCAGCAGTCCCCCTACACCCACGACCACCGGGGAGCTGTTTTTT. It codes for CASSPPTPTTTGELFF.